The sequence of this TCR beta chain was determined in a study of CD8 T cells in ankylosing spondylitis. From germline, CDR1 is MGHRA and CDR2 YSYEKL. V was cut by 4 bases and J by 3 bases, with 15 bases left in between. CDR3 size: 15 residues. This clonotype was seen a handful of times. Its antigen is not known. In making TCR beta libraries, quantitative 5'-RACE with molecular barcodes was used. TCRdb itself ran the 5' RACE reads through MiXCR, one entry per CDR3 protein. Among 750,000 to 850,000 distinct CDR3 sequences listed, about 12% were seen once. Overall study results and limits: Previously reported in reactive arthritis synovial fluid and blood were some of the motif variants. Characteristic, it appeared, of ankylosing spondylitis blood was a TCR beta motif of eight or nine highly homologous variants.

This TCR derives from a male donor with ankylosing spondylitis. Sequenced input: blood, either unsorted or a sorted T cell fraction (not recorded which). This chain links TRBV4-1 with TRBJ1-1; possible D gene TRBD1, 5 bases. DNA for the CDR3: TGCGCCAGCAGCCCTGGACACGGGGCAGACACTGAAGCTTTCTTT. It yields the protein CASSPGHGADTEAFF.